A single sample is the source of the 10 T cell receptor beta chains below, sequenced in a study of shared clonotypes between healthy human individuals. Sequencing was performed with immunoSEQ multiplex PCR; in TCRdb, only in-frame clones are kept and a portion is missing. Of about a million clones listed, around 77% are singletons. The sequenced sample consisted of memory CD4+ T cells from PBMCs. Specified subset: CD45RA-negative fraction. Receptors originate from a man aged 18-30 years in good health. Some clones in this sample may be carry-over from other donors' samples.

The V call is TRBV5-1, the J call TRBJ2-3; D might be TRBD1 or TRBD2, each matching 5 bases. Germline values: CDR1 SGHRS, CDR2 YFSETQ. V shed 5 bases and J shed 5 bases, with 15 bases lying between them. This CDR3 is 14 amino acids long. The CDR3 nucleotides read TGCGCCAGCAGTATTCCGGGACGGGGAGATACGCAGTATTTT. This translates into CASSIPGRGDTQYF.

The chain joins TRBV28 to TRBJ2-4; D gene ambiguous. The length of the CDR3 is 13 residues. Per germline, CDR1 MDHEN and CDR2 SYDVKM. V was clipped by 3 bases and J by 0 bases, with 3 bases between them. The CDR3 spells CASSLTAKNIQYF. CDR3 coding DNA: TGTGCCAGCAGTTTGACAGCCAAAAACATTCAGTACTTC.

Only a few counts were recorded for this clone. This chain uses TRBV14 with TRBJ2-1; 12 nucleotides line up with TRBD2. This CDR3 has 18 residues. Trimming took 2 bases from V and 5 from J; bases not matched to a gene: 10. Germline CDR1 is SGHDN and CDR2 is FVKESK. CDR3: CASSQMRRTSGRNNEQFF. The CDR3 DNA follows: TGTGCCAGCAGCCAAATGCGGCGAACTAGCGGGAGGAACAATGAGCAGTTCTTC. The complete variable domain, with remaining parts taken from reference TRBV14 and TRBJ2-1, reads EAGVTQFPSHSVIEKGQTVTLRCDPISGHDNLYWYRRVMGKEIKFLLHFVKESKQDESGMPNNRFLAERTGGTYSTLKVQPAELEDSGVYFCASSQMRRTSGRNNEQFFGPGTRLTVL.

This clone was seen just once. CDR3 amino acids: CASSTSPRGTSTDTQYF. Here the CDR3 DNA reads TGTGCCAGCAGCACCAGCCCCAGGGGAACTAGCACAGATACGCAGTATTTT. The chain carries TRBV7-3 and TRBJ2-3; a possible D gene is TRBD1 (6 bases). Trimming took 5 bases from V and 0 from J, leaving 18 bases between them. Germline CDR1 SGHTA, CDR2 FQGTGA. This CDR3 is built from 17 residues.

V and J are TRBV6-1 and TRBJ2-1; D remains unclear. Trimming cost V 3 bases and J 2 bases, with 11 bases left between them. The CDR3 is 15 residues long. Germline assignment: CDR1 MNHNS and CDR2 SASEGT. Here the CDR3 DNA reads TGTGCCAGCAGTGAGAAGGCGGAGACCTACAATGAGCAGTTCTTC. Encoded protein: CASSEKAETYNEQFF.

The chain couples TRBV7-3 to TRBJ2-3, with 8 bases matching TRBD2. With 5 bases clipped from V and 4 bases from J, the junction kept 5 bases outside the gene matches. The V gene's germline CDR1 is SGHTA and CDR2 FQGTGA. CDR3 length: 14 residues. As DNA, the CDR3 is TGTGCCAGCAGCACGAGCGGGAGTTCAGATACGCAGTATTTT. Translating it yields CASSTSGSSDTQYF.

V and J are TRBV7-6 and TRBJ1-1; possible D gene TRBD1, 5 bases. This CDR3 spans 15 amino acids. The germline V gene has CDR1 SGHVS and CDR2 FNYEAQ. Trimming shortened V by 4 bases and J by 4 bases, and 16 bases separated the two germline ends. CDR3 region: CASSSRPTGSTEAFF. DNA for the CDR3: TGTGCCAGCAGCTCACGACCTACAGGAAGCACTGAAGCTTTCTTT.

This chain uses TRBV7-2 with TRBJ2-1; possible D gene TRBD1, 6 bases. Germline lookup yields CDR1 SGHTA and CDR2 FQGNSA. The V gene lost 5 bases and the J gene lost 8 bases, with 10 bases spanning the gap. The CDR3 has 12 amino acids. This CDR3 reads CASSRQGYEQFF. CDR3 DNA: TGTGCCAGCAGCAGGCAGGGGTATGAGCAGTTCTTC.

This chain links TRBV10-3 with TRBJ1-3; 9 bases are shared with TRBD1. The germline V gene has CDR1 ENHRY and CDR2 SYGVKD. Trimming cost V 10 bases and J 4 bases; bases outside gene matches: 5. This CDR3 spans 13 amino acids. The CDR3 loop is CATNTGGGNTIYF. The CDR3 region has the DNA TGTGCCACCAATACAGGGGGCGGAAACACCATATATTTT.

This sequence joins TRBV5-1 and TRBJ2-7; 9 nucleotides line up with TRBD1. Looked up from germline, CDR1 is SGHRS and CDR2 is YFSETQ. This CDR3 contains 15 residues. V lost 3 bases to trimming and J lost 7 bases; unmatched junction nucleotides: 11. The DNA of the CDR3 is TGCGCCAGCAGCTCCTCGGGACAGGGTCATCGAGAGCAGTACTTC. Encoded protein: CASSSSGQGHREQYF. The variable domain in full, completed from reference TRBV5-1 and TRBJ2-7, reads KAGVTQTPRYLIKTRGQQVTLSCSPISGHRSVSWYQQTPGQGLQFLFEYFSETQRNKGNFPGRFSGRQFSNSRSEMNVSTLELGDSALYLCASSSSGQGHREQYFGPGTRLTVT.